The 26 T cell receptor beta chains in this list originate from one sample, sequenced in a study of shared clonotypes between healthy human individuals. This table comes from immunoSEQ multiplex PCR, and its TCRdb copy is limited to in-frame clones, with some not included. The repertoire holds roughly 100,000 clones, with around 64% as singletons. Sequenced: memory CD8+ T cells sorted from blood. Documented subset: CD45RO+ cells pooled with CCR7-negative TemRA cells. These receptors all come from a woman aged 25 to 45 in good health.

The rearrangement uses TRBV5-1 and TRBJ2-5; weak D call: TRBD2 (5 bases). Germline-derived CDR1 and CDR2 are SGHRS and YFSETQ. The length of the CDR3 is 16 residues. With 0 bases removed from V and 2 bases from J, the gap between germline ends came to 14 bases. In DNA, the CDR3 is TGCGCCAGCAGCTTGGGCCCGGGAAGCGGTCAAGAGACCCAGTACTTC. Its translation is CASSLGPGSGQETQYF.

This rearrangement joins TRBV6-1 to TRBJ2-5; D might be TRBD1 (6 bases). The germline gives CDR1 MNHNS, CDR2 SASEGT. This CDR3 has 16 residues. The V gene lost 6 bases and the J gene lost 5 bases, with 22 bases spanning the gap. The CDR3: CASRERGHFGIETQYF. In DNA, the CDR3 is TGTGCCAGCAGGGAACGGGGACACTTCGGGATCGAGACCCAGTACTTC.

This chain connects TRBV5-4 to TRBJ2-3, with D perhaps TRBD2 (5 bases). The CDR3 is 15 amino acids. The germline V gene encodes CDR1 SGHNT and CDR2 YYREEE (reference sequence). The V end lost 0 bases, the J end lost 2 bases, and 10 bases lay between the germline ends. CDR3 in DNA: TGTGCCAGCAGCTTGGATGGCGGGTTCACAGATACGCAGTATTTT. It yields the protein CASSLDGGFTDTQYF.

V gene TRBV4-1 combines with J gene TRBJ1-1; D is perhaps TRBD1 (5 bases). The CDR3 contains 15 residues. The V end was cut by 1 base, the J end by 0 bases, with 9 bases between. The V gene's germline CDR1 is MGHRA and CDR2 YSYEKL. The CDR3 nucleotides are TGCGCCAGCAGCCAAGTAGGGACCATGAACACTGAAGCTTTCTTT. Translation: CASSQVGTMNTEAFF.

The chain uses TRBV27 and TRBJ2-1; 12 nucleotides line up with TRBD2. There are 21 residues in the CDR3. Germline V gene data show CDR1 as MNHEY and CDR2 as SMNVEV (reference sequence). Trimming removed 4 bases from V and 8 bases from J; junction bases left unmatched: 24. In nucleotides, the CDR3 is TGTGCCAGCAGTTCTCCCGCAAACGTTTCTAGCGGGAGGGCCGGGGGTCATGAGCAGTTCTTC. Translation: CASSSPANVSSGRAGGHEQFF.

The CDR3 sequence is CASSLFAPLNNQPQHF. CDR3 nucleotides: TGTGCCAGCAGTTTGTTCGCACCACTCAACAATCAGCCCCAGCATTTT. The chain recombines TRBV27 with TRBJ1-5; D unclear. CDR1 and CDR2 (germline): MNHEY, SMNVEV (reference sequence). The CDR3 contains 16 residues. The ends were cut back, 3 bases at V and 3 bases at J, with 15 bases in the middle.

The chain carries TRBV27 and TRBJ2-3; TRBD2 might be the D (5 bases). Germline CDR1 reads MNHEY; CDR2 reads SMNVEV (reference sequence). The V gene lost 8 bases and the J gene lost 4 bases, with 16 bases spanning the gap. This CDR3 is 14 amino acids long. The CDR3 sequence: CASSTVLASDTQYF. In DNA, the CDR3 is TGTGCCAGCTCTACGGTCCTAGCTTCAGATACGCAGTATTTT.

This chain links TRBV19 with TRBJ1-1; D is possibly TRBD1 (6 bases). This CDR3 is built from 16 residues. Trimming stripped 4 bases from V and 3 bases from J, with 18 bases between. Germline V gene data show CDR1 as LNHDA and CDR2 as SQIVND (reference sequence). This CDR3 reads CASSNGGHPRHTEAFF. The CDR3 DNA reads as TGTGCCAGTAGTAATGGGGGACACCCGCGGCACACTGAAGCTTTCTTT.

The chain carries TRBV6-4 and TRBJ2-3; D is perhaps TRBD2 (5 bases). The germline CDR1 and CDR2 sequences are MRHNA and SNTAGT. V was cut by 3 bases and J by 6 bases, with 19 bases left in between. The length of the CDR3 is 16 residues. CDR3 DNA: TGTGCCAGCAGTGAAGGAGGACTCATACTAGATGATACGCAGTATTTT. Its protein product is CASSEGGLILDDTQYF.

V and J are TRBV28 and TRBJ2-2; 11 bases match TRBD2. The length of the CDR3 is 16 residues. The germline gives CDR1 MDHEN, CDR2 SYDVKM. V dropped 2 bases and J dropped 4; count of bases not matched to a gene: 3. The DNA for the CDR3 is TGTGCCAGCAGTTTAACACTAGCGGGGGTCACCGGGGAGCTGTTTTTT. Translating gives CASSLTLAGVTGELFF. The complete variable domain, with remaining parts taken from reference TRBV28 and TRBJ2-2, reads DVKVTQSSRYLVKRTGEKVFLECVQDMDHENMFWYRQDPGLGLRLIYFSYDVKMKEKGDIPEGYSVSREKKERFSLILESASTNQTSMYLCASSLTLAGVTGELFFGEGSRLTVL.

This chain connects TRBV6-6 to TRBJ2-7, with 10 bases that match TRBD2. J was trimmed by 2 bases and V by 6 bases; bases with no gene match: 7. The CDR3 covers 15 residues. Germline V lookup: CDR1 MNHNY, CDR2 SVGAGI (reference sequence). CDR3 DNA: TGTGCCAGCAGGTTGACTAGCGGGCTTGCCTACGAGCAGTACTTC. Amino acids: CASRLTSGLAYEQYF.

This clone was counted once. In DNA, the CDR3 is TGTGCCAGCAGCGGACAGGGGCGCAATCAGCCCCAGCATTTT. Amino acids: CASSGQGRNQPQHF. The chain links TRBV5-4 to TRBJ1-5, with TRBD1 identical over 9 bases. Trimming cost V 4 bases and J 2 bases; bases outside gene matches: 1. CDR3 length equals 14 residues. CDR1 and CDR2 from the germline V gene are SGHNT and YYREEE (reference sequence).

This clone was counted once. CDR3: CASSFALNTEAFF. DNA for the CDR3: TGTGCCAGCAGCTTCGCCTTGAACACTGAAGCTTTCTTT. The rearrangement joins TRBV11-2 to TRBJ1-1; D uncertain. The CDR3 is 13 residues long. In germline, CDR1 is SGHAT, CDR2 FQNNGV. V was cut by 3 bases and J by 0 bases, with 5 bases left in between.

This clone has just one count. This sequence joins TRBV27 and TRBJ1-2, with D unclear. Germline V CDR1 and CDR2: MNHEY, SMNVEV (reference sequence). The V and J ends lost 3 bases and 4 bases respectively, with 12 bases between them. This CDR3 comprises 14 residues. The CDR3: CASSFLPLGYGYTF. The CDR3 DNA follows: TGTGCCAGCAGTTTTCTGCCGCTGGGCTATGGCTACACCTTC.

The CDR3 reads CASSHRTGGLNTEAFF. The CDR3 DNA is TGTGCCAGCAGCCATCGGACAGGGGGATTGAACACTGAAGCTTTCTTT. The chain joins TRBV7-9 to TRBJ1-1, with 10 bases identical to TRBD1. Losses at the gene ends were 5 bases for V and 0 bases for J; bases not matched to a gene: 6. There are 16 residues in the CDR3. Germline V gene lookup returns CDR1 SEHNR and CDR2 FQNEAQ (reference sequence).

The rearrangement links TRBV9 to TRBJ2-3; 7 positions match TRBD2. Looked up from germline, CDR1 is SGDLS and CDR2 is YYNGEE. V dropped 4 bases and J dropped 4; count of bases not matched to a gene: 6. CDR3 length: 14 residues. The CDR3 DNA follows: TGTGCCAGCAGCCTGGGAGGGGCTTCAGATACGCAGTATTTT. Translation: CASSLGGASDTQYF.

CDR3: CASSPQGQSYYGYTF. The CDR3 DNA reads TGTGCCAGCAGCCCACAGGGTCAGTCCTACTATGGCTACACCTTC. The chain carries TRBV7-9 and TRBJ1-2; perhaps TRBD1 as D (6 bases). The germline V gene has CDR1 SEHNR and CDR2 FQNEAQ (reference sequence). CDR3 length: 15 residues. The V end was cut by 5 bases, the J end by 3 bases, with 16 bases between.

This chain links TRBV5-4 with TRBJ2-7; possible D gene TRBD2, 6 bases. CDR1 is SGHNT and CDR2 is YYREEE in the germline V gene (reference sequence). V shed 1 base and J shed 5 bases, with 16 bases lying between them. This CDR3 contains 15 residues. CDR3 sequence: CASSLFLLEGDEQYF. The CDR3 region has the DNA TGTGCCAGCAGCTTGTTTCTTTTGGAGGGCGACGAGCAGTACTTC.

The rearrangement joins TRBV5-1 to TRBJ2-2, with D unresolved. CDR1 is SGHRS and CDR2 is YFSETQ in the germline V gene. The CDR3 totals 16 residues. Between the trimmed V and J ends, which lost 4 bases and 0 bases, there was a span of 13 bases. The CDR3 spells CASSPGRPTNTGELFF. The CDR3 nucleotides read TGCGCCAGCAGCCCCGGGCGGCCGACGAACACCGGGGAGCTGTTTTTT.

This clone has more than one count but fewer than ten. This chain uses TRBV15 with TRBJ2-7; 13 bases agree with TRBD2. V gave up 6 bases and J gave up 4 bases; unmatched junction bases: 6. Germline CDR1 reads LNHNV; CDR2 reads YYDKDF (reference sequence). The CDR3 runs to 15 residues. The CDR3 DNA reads TGTGCCACCAGTCCAGGGACTAGCGGGACTTACGAGCAGTACTTC. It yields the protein CATSPGTSGTYEQYF.

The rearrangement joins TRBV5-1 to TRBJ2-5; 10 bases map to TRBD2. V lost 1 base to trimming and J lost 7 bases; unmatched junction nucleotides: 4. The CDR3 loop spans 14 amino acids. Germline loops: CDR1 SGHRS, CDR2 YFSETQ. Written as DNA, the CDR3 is TGCGCCAGCAGCTTGACTAGCGGGGAGCCGACCCAGTACTTC. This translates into CASSLTSGEPTQYF.

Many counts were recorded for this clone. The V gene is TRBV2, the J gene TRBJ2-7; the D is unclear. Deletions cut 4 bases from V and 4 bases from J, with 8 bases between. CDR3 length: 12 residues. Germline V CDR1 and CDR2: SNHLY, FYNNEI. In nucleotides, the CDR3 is TGTGCCAGCAGTGCTAAAGTGTACGAGCAGTACTTC. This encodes CASSAKVYEQYF.

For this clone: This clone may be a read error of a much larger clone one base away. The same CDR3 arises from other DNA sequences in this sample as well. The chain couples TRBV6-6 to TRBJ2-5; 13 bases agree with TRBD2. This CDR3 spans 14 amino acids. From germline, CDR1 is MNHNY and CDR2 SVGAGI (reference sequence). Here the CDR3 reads CASGLAGVRETQYF. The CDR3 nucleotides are TGCGCCAGCGGACTAGCGGGAGTAAGGGAGACCCAGTACTTC.

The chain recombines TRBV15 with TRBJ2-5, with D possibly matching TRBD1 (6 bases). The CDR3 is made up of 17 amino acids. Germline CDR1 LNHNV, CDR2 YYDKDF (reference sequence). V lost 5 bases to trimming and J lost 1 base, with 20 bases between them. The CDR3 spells CATSGGFGQKFQETQYF. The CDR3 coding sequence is TGTGCCACCAGCGGAGGTTTTGGACAGAAATTCCAAGAGACCCAGTACTTC.

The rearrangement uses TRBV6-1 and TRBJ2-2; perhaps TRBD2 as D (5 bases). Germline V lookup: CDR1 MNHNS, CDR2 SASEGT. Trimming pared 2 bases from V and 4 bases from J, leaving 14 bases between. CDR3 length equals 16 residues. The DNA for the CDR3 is TGTGCCAGCAGTGAAAGTTCGGACTTACCCACCGGGGAGCTGTTTTTT. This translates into CASSESSDLPTGELFF.

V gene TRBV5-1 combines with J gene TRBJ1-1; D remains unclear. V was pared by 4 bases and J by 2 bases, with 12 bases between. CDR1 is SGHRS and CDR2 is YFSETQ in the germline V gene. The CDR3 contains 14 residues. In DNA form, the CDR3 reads TGCGCCAGCAGCGAGGCAGCGGGAAACACTGAAGCTTTCTTT. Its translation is CASSEAAGNTEAFF.